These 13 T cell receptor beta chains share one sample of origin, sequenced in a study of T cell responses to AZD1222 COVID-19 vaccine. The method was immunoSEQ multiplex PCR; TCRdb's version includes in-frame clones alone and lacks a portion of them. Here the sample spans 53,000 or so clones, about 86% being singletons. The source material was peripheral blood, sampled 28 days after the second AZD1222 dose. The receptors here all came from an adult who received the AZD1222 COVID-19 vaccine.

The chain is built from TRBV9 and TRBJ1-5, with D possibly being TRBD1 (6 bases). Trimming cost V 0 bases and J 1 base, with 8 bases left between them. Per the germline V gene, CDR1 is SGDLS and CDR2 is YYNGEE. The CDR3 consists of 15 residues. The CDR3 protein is CASSVAGQSNQPQHF. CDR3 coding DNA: TGTGCCAGCAGCGTAGCTGGACAGAGCAATCAGCCCCAGCATTTT.

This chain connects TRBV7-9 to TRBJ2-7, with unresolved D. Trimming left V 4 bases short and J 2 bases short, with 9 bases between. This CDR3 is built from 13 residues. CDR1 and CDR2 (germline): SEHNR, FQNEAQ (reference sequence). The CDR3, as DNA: TGTGCCAGCAGCTCAAACGGTCCCTACGAGCAGTACTTC. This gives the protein CASSSNGPYEQYF.

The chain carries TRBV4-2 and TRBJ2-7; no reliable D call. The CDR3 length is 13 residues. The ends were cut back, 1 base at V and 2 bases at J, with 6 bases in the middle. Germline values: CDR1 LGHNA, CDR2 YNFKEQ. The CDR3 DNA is TGTGCCAGCAGCCAAGTTGTAACCTACGAGCAGTACTTC. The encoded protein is CASSQVVTYEQYF.

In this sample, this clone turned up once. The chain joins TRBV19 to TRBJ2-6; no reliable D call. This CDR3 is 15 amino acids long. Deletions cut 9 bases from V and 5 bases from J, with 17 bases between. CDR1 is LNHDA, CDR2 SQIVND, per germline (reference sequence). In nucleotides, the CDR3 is TGTGCCAGAGTGGACGTGCCGGGTTGGGCCAACGTCCTGACTTTC. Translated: CARVDVPGWANVLTF.

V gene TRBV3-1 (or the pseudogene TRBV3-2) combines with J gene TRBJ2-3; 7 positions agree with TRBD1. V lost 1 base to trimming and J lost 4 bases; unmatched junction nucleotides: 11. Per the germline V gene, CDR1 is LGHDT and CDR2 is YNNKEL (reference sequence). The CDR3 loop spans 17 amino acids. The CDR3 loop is CASSQASTGATADTQYF. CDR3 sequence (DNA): TGTGCCAGCAGCCAAGCCTCAACAGGGGCAACAGCAGATACGCAGTATTTT.

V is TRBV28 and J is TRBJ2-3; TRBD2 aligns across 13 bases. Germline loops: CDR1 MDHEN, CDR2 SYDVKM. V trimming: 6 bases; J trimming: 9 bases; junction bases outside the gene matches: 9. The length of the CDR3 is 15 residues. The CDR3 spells CASSRTSGRPTTQYF. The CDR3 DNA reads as TGTGCCAGCAGCCGGACTAGCGGGAGACCAACGACGCAGTATTTT.

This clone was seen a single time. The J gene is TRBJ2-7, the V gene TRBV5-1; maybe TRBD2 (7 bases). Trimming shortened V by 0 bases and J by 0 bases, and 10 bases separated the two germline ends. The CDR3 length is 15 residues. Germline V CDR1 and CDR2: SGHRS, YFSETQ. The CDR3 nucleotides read TGCGCCAGCAGCTTGGTTGCGGGGGCCTCCTACGAGCAGTACTTC. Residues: CASSLVAGASYEQYF.

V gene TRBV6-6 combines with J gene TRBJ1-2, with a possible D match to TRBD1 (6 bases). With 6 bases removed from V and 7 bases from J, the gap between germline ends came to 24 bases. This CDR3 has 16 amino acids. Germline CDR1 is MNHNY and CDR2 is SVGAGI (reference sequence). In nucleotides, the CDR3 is TGTGCCAGCAGCCAAGAGGGGGTTGGGTTACTATCTGGCTACACCTTC. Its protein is CASSQEGVGLLSGYTF.

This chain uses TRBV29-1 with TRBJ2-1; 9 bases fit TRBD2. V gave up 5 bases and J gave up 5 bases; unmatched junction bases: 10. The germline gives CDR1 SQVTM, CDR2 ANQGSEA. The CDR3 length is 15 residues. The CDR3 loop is CSVQRREGVNNEQFF. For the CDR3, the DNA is TGCAGCGTTCAGAGGCGGGAGGGGGTGAACAATGAGCAGTTCTTC.

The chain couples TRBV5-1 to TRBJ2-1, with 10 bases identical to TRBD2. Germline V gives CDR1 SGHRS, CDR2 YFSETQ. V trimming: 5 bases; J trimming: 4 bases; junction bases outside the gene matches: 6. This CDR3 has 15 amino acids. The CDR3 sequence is CASSEREGRYNEQFF. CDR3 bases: TGCGCCAGCAGTGAGCGGGAGGGCCGATACAATGAGCAGTTCTTC.

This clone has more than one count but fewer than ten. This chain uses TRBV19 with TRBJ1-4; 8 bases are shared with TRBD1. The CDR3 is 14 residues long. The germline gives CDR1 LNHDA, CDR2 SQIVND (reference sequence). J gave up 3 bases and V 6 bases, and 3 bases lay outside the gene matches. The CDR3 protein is CASSRTGSNEKLFF. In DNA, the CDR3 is TGTGCCAGTAGCAGGACAGGGTCTAATGAAAAACTGTTTTTT.

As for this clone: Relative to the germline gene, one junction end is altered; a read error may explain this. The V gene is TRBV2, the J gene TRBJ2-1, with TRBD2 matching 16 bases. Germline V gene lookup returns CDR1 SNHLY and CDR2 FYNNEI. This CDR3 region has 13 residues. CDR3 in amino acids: CASTGLAGGPRLF. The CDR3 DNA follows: TGTGCCAGCACGGGACTAGCGGGAGGGCCCCGGCTCTTC.

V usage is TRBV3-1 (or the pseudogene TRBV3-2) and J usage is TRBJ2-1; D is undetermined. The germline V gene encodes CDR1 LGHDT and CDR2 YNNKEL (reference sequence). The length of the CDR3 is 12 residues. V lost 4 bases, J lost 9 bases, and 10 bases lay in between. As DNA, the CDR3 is TGTGCCAGCAGCCTCTCAAGGACTGAGCAGTTCTTC. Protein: CASSLSRTEQFF.